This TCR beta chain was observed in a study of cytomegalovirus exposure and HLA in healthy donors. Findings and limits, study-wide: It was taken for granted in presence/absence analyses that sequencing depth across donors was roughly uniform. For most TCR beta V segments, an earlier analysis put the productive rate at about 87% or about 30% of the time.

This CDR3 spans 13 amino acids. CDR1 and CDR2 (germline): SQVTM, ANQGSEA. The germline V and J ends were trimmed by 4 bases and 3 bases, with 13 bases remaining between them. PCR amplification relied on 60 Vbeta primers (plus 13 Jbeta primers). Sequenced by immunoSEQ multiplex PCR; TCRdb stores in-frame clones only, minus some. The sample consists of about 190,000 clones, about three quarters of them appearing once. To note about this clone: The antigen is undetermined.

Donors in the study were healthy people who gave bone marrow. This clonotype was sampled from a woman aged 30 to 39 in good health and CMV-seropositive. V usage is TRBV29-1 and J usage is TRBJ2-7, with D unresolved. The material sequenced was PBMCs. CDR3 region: CSVAMTSGYEQYF. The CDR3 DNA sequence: TGCAGCGTTGCGATGACAAGTGGCTACGAGCAGTACTTC.